This T cell receptor beta chain was documented in a study of T cells after yellow fever vaccination. The wider study: In the case of low-cell-number fractions, SMART-Seq v4 Ultra Low Input was used for preparation.

About this clonotype itself: Its antigen is as yet unknown.

Study findings and constraints: Abundant contaminating clonotypes from the bulk population could appear in FACS-sorted repertoires.

Each CDR3 protein is one row after TCRdb ran MiXCR on the 5' RACE reads. The sample shows about 300,000 distinct CDR3 sequences, around 6.8% of them seen only once. V lost 5 bases to trimming and J lost 4 bases, with 12 bases between them. The CDR3 totals 13 residues. The starting material was PBMCs, obtained more than 40 days after the first yellow fever vaccination. The chain couples TRBV12-3 or TRBV12-4 to TRBJ2-7, with D unclear. The sequence came from a young man who received the YFV17D yellow fever vaccine. The CDR3: CASSPGPNYEQYF. CDR3 nucleotides: TGTGCCAGCAGTCCCGGGCCAAATTACGAGCAGTACTTC.